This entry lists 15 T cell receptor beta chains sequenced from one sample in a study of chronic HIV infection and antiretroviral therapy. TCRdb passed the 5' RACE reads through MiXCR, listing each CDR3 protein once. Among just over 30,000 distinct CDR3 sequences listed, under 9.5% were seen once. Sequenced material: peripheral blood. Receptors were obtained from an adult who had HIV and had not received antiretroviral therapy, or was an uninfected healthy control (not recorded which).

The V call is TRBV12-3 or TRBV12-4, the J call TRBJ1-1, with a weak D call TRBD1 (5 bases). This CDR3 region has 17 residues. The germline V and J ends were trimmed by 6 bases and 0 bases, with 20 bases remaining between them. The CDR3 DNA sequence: TGTGCCAGCAGCACCGGAACCTCAGGGCTCCTGAACACTGAAGCTTTCTTT. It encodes CASSTGTSGLLNTEAFF.

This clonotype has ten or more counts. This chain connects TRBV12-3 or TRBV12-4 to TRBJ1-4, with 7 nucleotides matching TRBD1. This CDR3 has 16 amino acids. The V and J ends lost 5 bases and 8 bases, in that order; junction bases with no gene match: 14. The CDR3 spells CASSHKIGTDREKLFF. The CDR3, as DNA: TGTGCCAGCAGTCACAAGATTGGGACAGATCGGGAAAAACTGTTTTTT.

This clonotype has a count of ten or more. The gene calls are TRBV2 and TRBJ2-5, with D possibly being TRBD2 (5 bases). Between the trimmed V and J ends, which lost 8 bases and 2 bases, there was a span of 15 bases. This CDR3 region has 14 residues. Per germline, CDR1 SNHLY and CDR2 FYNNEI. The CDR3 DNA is TGTGCCAGCTTAGCCGGACTCACACAAGAGACCCAGTACTTC. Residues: CASLAGLTQETQYF. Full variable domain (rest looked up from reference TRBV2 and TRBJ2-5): EPEVTQTPSHQVTQMGQEVILRCVPISNHLYFYWYRQILGQKVEFLVSFYNNEISEKSEIFDDQFSVERPDGSNFTLKIRSTKLEDSAMYFCASLAGLTQETQYFGPGTRLLVL.

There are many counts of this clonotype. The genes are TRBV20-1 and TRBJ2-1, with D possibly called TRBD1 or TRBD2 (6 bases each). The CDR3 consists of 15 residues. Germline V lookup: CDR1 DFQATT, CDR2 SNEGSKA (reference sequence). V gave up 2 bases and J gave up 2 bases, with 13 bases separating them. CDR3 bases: TGCAGTGCTAGACCAACGGAGGGGGCCTACAATGAGCAGTTCTTC. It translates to CSARPTEGAYNEQFF.

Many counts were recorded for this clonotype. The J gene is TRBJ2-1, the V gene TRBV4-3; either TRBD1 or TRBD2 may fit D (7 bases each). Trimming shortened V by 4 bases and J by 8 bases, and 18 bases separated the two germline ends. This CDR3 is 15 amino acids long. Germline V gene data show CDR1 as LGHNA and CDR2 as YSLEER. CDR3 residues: CASSPGRGGSDEQFF. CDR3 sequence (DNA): TGCGCCAGCAGCCCGGGCAGGGGGGGATCTGATGAGCAGTTCTTC.

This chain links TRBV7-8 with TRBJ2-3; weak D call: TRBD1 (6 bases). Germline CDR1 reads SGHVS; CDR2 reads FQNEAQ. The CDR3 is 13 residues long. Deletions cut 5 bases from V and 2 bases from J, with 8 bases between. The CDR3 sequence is CASSRDTTDTQYF. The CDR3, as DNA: TGTGCCAGCAGCAGGGACACCACAGATACGCAGTATTTT. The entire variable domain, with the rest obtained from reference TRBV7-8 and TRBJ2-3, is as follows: GAGVSQSPRYKVAKRGQDVALRCDPISGHVSLFWYQQALGQGPEFLTYFQNEAQLDKSGLPSDRFFAERPEGSVSTLKIQRTQQEDSAVYLCASSRDTTDTQYFGPGTRLTVL.

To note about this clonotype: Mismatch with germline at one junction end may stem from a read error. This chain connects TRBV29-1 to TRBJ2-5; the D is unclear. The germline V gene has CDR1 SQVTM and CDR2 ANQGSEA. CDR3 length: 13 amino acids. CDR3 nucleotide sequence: TGCAGCGTGGAAGGACCGGGCCAAGAGACCCAGTACTTC. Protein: CSVEGPGQETQYF.

The DNA of the CDR3 is TGTGCCAGCAGCCGACCCGGGACCACCTACGAGCAGTACTTC. It encodes CASSRPGTTYEQYF. V and J are TRBV28 and TRBJ2-7; perhaps D is TRBD1 or TRBD2 (5 bases each). Germline V gene lookup returns CDR1 MDHEN and CDR2 SYDVKM. V shed 6 bases and J shed 2 bases, with 14 bases lying between them. This CDR3 contains 14 residues.

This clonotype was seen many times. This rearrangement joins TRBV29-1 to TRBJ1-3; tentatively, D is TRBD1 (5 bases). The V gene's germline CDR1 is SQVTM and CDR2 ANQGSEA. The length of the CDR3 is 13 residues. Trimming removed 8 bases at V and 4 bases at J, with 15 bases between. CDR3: CSCGRTRGNTIYF. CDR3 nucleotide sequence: TGCAGCTGCGGGCGGACACGGGGAAACACCATATATTTT. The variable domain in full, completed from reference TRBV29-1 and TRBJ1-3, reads SAVISQKPSRDICQRGTSLTIQCQVDSQVTMMFWYRQQPGQSLTLIATANQGSEATYESGFVIDKFPISRPNLTFSTLTVSNMSPEDSSIYLCSCGRTRGNTIYFGEGSWLTVV.

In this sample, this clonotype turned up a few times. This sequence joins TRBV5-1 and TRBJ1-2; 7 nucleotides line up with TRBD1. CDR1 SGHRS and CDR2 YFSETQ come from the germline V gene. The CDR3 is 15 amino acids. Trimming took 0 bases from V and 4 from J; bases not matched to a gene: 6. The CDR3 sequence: CASSLGGTGAYGYTF. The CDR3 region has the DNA TGCGCCAGCAGCTTGGGCGGCACAGGGGCCTATGGCTACACCTTC.

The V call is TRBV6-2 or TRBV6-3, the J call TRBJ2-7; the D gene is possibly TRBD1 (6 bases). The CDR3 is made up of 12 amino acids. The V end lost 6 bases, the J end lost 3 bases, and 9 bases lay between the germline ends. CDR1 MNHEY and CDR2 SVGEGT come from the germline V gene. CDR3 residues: CASSTGNYEQYF. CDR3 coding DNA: TGTGCCAGCAGCACAGGGAACTACGAGCAGTACTTC.

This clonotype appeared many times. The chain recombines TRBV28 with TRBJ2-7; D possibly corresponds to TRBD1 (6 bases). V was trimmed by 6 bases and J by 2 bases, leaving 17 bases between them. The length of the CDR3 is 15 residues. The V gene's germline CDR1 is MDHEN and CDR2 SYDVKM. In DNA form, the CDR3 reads TGTGCCAGCAGCTCCCCAGCTACAGGGACCTACGAGCAGTACTTC. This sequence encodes CASSSPATGTYEQYF.

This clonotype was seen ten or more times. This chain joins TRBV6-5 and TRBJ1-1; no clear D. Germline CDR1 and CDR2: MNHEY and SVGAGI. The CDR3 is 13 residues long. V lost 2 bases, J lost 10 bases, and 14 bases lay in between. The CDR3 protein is CASSYVDGPIAFF. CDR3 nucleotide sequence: TGTGCCAGCAGTTACGTGGACGGACCCATAGCTTTCTTT.

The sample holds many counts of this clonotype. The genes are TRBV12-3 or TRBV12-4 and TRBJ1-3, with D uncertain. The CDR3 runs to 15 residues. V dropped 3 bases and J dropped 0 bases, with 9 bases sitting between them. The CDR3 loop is CASSFQIDSGNTIYF. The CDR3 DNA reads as TGTGCCAGCAGTTTCCAGATAGACTCTGGAAACACCATATATTTT.

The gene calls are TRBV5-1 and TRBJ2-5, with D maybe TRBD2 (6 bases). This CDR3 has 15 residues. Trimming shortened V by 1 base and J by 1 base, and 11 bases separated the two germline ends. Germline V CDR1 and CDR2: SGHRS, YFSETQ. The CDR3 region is CASSLTGALQETQYF. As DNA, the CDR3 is TGCGCCAGCAGCTTGACGGGAGCCCTCCAAGAGACCCAGTACTTC. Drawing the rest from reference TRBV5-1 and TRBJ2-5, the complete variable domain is KAGVTQTPRYLIKTRGQQVTLSCSPISGHRSVSWYQQTPGQGLQFLFEYFSETQRNKGNFPGRFSGRQFSNSRSEMNVSTLELGDSALYLCASSLTGALQETQYFGPGTRLLVL.